One sample yielded the 24 T cell receptor beta chains listed below, sequenced in a study of technical replicates of blood from several donors. Generated by immunoSEQ multiplex PCR, the TCRdb table keeps only in-frame clones and is missing some. Of about 56,000 clones listed, approximately 92% are singletons. The sample consisted of PBMCs. These receptors were obtained from a human donor in good health. Some clones in this sample may be carry-over from other donors' samples.

This clone was seen a single time. V is TRBV9 and J is TRBJ2-1; D not resolved. Germline V lookup: CDR1 SGDLS, CDR2 YYNGEE. The CDR3 spans 13 residues. The V end was cut by 1 base, the J end by 7 bases, with 9 bases between. CDR3 coding DNA: TGTGCCAGCAGCGTACCCCCCGGGAATGAGCAGTTCTTC. Its translation is CASSVPPGNEQFF.

This clone was counted once. The chain links TRBV29-1 to TRBJ2-1; D not certain. Trimming left V 6 bases short and J 7 bases short, with 7 bases between. The CDR3 extends over 10 amino acids. The germline gives CDR1 SQVTM, CDR2 ANQGSEA. CDR3: CSVGENEQFF. The DNA of the CDR3 is TGCAGCGTAGGAGAAAATGAGCAGTTCTTC.

This chain connects TRBV7-2 to TRBJ1-6, with 8 bases identical to TRBD1. CDR1 and CDR2 from the germline V gene are SGHTA and FQGNSA. V was pared by 3 bases and J by 5 bases, with 0 bases of the junction left unmatched. CDR3 length equals 14 residues. The CDR3: CASSLTGDNSPLHF. The CDR3 DNA is TGTGCCAGCAGCTTGACAGGGGATAATTCACCCCTCCACTTT.

The rearrangement uses TRBV2 and TRBJ2-7; D remains unclear. The CDR3 has 12 residues. The germline CDR1 and CDR2 sequences are SNHLY and FYNNEI. V lost 4 bases and J lost 2, with 6 bases in between. CDR3 region: CASSGATYEQYF. The CDR3 nucleotides read TGTGCCAGCAGTGGGGCAACCTACGAGCAGTACTTC.

The genes are TRBV10-3 and TRBJ2-5, with 9 bases aligning to TRBD1. Germline CDR1 and CDR2: ENHRY and SYGVKD. Trimming cost V 10 bases and J 0 bases; bases outside gene matches: 6. The CDR3 extends over 14 amino acids. This chain's CDR3 is CATNRDRDQETQYF. The CDR3 DNA sequence: TGTGCCACCAACCGGGACAGGGACCAAGAGACCCAGTACTTC.

V and J are TRBV5-6 and TRBJ2-3, with 8 bases that match TRBD2. Trimming removed 5 bases from V and 1 base from J; junction bases left unmatched: 9. The germline V gene encodes CDR1 SGHDT and CDR2 YYEEEE. This CDR3 contains 16 residues. In nucleotides, the CDR3 is TGTGCCAGCAGACGGATGGCGGGAGGACGCACAGATACGCAGTATTTT. This translates into CASRRMAGGRTDTQYF.

The V and J genes are TRBV6-1 and TRBJ2-7, with 12 bases lining up with TRBD1. The length of the CDR3 is 14 residues. Germline loops: CDR1 MNHNS, CDR2 SASEGT. V dropped 6 bases and J dropped 5; count of bases not matched to a gene: 5. This CDR3 is CASSRDRGRDEQYF. CDR3 sequence (DNA): TGTGCCAGCAGCCGGGACAGGGGGCGCGACGAGCAGTACTTC.

The chain carries TRBV15 and TRBJ2-2; 8 nucleotides line up with TRBD2. The CDR3 is 16 amino acids. V shed 4 bases and J 1 base; nucleotides not matched to a gene: 5. The germline gives CDR1 LNHNV, CDR2 YYDKDF (reference sequence). The CDR3 loop reads CATSTVAGRNTGELFF. CDR3 in DNA: TGTGCCACCAGCACGGTAGCGGGGCGGAACACCGGGGAGCTGTTTTTT.

The rearrangement uses TRBV6-1 and TRBJ1-4; no firm D call. CDR1 is MNHNS, CDR2 SASEGT, per germline. With 4 bases removed from V and 7 bases from J, the gap between germline ends came to 10 bases. This CDR3 region has 13 residues. This CDR3 reads CASSGEISEKLFF. The DNA of the CDR3 is TGTGCCAGCAGTGGTGAGATTAGTGAAAAACTGTTTTTT.

Points on this clone: At one boundary the junction diverges from the germline segment, which might be a read error. This rearrangement joins TRBV30 to TRBJ2-7; 7 nucleotides match TRBD1. The CDR3 runs 10 residues. Germline V gene lookup returns CDR1 GTSNPN and CDR2 SVGIG (reference sequence). Here the CDR3 reads CACSGTADFF. In DNA form, the CDR3 reads TGTGCCTGTTCCGGGACAGCGGACTTCTTC.

In DNA form, the CDR3 reads TGTGCCAGCAGCTTGGACAGGATGGAGTATGGCTACACCTTC. It encodes CASSLDRMEYGYTF. This chain links TRBV5-6 with TRBJ1-2, with TRBD1 as a possible D gene (5 bases). Trimming pared 0 bases from V and 5 bases from J, leaving 11 bases between. Germline loops: CDR1 SGHDT, CDR2 YYEEEE. The CDR3 totals 14 residues. The variable domain in full, with the rest retrieved from reference TRBV5-6 and TRBJ1-2, is DAGVTQSPTHLIKTRGQQVTLRCSPKSGHDTVSWYQQALGQGPQFIFQYYEEEERQRGNFPDRFSGHQFPNYSSELNVNALLLGDSALYLCASSLDRMEYGYTFGSGTRLTVV.

V and J are TRBV11-2 and TRBJ2-6; no clear D. From germline, CDR1 is SGHAT and CDR2 FQNNGV. The CDR3 consists of 15 residues. V was shortened by 1 base and J by 4 bases, with 8 bases between the two germline ends. CDR3 sequence (DNA): TGTGCCAGCAGCTTAGTGATCGCGGGGGCCAACGTCCTGACTTTC. This sequence encodes CASSLVIAGANVLTF.

V usage is TRBV14 and J usage is TRBJ2-2; TRBD1 is a possible D gene (6 bases). Deletions cut 1 base from V and 4 bases from J, with 10 bases between. The CDR3 runs to 15 residues. Looked up from germline, CDR1 is SGHDN and CDR2 is FVKESK. CDR3 sequence: CASSQVQGITGELFF. CDR3 in DNA: TGTGCCAGCAGCCAAGTACAGGGAATCACCGGGGAGCTGTTTTTT.

This clone was recorded a few times. The chain is built from TRBV5-1 and TRBJ2-5; D unclear. Per germline, CDR1 SGHRS and CDR2 YFSETQ. Between the trimmed V and J ends, which lost 0 bases and 5 bases, there was a span of 5 bases. The CDR3 totals 12 residues. The CDR3 sequence is CASSLAVETQYF. The CDR3 DNA reads as TGCGCCAGCAGCTTGGCTGTTGAGACCCAGTACTTC.

The chain recombines TRBV7-2 with TRBJ2-3, with a possible D match to TRBD2 (6 bases). This CDR3 region has 17 residues. V lost 6 bases to trimming and J lost 0 bases, with 19 bases between them. Germline values: CDR1 SGHTA, CDR2 FQGNSA. Written as DNA, the CDR3 is TGTGCCAGCAGTTTGACGAGGCAGGGAGGAAGCACAGATACGCAGTATTTT. Its translation: CASSLTRQGGSTDTQYF.

V usage is TRBV6-6 and J usage is TRBJ2-3; maybe TRBD2 (5 bases). Germline loops: CDR1 MNHNY, CDR2 SVGAGI (reference sequence). V was shortened by 7 bases and J by 4 bases, with 18 bases between the two germline ends. The CDR3 extends over 15 amino acids. The CDR3 spells CASTKRGSSADTQYF. The CDR3 DNA is TGTGCCAGCACTAAACGGGGTTCCTCCGCAGATACGCAGTATTTT.

The gene calls are TRBV6-5 and TRBJ2-1, with TRBD1 matching over 10 bases. Germline V lookup: CDR1 MNHEY, CDR2 SVGAGI. The CDR3 length is 15 residues. V shed 5 bases and J 2 bases; nucleotides not matched to a gene: 3. CDR3 nucleotide sequence: TGTGCCAGCAGTAAGACAGGGGGCGCCTACAATGAGCAGTTCTTC. This translates into CASSKTGGAYNEQFF.

The chain joins TRBV5-6 to TRBJ2-2; D unresolved. With 1 base removed from V and 7 bases from J, the gap between germline ends came to 11 bases. This CDR3 region has 14 residues. CDR1 is SGHDT and CDR2 is YYEEEE in the germline V gene. In DNA form, the CDR3 reads TGTGCCAGCAGCTTGATTCGTAGTCTCGGGGAGCTGTTTTTT. As protein: CASSLIRSLGELFF.

V gene TRBV2 combines with J gene TRBJ2-5; no definite D call. Germline lookup yields CDR1 SNHLY and CDR2 FYNNEI. The CDR3 covers 14 residues. Deletions cut 6 bases from V and 1 base from J, with 12 bases between. The CDR3 bases are TGTGCCAGCAGCATTCGGCGGAGCCAAGAGACCCAGTACTTC. Amino acids: CASSIRRSQETQYF.

V usage is TRBV2 and J usage is TRBJ1-2, with D hard to call. This CDR3 contains 13 residues. The V and J ends lost 6 bases and 10 bases respectively, with 18 bases between them. From germline, CDR1 is SNHLY and CDR2 FYNNEI. The CDR3 reads CASSRTGMGDYTF. CDR3 in DNA: TGTGCCAGCAGCCGGACGGGAATGGGTGACTACACCTTC.

J is TRBJ1-1 and V is TRBV5-4, with D possibly matching TRBD1 (6 bases). Germline loops: CDR1 SGHNT, CDR2 YYREEE (reference sequence). V was trimmed by 4 bases and J by 5 bases, leaving 15 bases between them. The CDR3 is 14 residues long. CDR3 sequence reads: CASSRRGGATEAFF. The CDR3 region has the DNA TGTGCCAGCAGCCGAAGGGGGGGTGCTACTGAAGCTTTCTTT.

The CDR3 here is CASSLGGNYEQYF. For the CDR3, the DNA is TGTGCCAGCAGTCTCGGCGGGAATTACGAGCAGTACTTC. The chain carries TRBV27 and TRBJ2-7, with D tentatively TRBD2 (6 bases). This CDR3 contains 13 residues. CDR1 MNHEY and CDR2 SMNVEV come from the germline V gene (reference sequence). The V end was cut by 5 bases, the J end by 4 bases, with 12 bases between.

The rearrangement links TRBV5-5 to TRBJ2-3, with TRBD2 matching 10 bases. Germline V lookup: CDR1 SGHKS, CDR2 YYEKEE (reference sequence). The CDR3 extends over 17 amino acids. V shed 3 bases, J shed 1 base, and the junction held 8 bases outside the gene matches. CDR3 region: CASSSRTSGQGTDTQYF. For the CDR3, the DNA is TGTGCCAGCAGCTCCAGGACTAGCGGTCAGGGCACAGATACGCAGTATTTT.

The chain employs TRBV7-8 and TRBJ2-2; D is possibly TRBD2 (7 bases). CDR1 and CDR2 from the germline V gene are SGHVS and FQNEAQ. The CDR3 contains 17 residues. V lost 5 bases and J lost 9, with 25 bases in between. The CDR3 sequence is CASSATREGGSLRELFF. DNA of the CDR3: TGTGCCAGCAGCGCGACTAGGGAGGGGGGCTCTTTAAGGGAGCTGTTTTTT.